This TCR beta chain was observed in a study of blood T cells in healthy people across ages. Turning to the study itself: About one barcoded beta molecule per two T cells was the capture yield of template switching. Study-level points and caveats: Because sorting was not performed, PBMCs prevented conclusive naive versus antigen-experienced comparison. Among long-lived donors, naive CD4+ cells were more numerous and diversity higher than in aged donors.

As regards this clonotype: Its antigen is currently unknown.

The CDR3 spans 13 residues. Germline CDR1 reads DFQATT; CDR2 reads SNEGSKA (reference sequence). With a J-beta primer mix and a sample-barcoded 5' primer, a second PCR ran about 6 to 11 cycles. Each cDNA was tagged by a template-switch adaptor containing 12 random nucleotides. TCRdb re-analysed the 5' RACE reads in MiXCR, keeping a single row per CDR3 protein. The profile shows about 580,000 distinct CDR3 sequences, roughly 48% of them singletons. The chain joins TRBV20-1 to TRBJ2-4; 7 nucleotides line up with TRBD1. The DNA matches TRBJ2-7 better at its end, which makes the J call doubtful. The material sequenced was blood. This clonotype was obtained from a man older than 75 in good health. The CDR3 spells CSASEGARSEQYF. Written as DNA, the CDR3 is TGCAGTGCGAGCGAGGGGGCCCGTAGCGAGCAGTACTTC.